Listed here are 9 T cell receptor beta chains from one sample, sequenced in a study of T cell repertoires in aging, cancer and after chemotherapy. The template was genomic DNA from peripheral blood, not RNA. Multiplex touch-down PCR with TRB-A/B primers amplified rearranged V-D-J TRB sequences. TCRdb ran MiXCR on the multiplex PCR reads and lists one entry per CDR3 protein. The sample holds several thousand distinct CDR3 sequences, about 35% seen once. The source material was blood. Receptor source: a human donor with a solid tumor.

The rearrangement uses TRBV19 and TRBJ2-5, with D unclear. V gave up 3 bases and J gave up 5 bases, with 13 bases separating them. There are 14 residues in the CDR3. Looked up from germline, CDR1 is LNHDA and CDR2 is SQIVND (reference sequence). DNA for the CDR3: TGTGCCAGTAGTATCCCACCTTGGGCGGAGACCCAGTACTTC. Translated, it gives CASSIPPWAETQYF.

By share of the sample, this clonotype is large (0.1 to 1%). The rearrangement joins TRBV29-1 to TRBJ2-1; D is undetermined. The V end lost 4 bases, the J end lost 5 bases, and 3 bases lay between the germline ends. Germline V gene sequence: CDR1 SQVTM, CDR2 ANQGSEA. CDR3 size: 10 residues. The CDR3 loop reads CSVGDNEQFF. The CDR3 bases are TGCAGCGTTGGGGACAATGAGCAGTTCTTC.

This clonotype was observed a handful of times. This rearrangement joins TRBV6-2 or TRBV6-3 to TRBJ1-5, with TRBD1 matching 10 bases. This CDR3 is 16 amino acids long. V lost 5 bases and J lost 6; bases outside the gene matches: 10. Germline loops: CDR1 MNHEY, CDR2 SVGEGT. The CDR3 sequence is CASSPRTTGGGQPQHF. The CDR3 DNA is TGTGCCAGCAGTCCACGTACGACAGGGGGCGGTCAGCCCCAGCATTTT.

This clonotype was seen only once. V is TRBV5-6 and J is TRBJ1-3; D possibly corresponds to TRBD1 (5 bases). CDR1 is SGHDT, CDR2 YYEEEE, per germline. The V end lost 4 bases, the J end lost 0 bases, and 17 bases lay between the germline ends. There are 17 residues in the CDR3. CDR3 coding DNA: TGTGCCAGCAGCCCCGACCCGGGACGAGGCTCTGGAAACACCATATATTTT. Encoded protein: CASSPDPGRGSGNTIYF.

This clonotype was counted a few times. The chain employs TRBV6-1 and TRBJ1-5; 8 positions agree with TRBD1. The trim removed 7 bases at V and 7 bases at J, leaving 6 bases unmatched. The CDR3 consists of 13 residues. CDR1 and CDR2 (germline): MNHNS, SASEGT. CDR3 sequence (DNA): TGTGCCAGCACTAGGACAGGGCGCCAGCCCCAGCATTTT. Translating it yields CASTRTGRQPQHF.

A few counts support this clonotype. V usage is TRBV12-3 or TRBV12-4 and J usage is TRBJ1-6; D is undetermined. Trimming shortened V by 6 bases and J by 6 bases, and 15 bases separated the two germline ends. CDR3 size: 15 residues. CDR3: CASRPRTELNSPLHF. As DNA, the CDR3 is TGTGCCAGCAGACCAAGGACGGAACTTAATTCACCCCTCCACTTT.

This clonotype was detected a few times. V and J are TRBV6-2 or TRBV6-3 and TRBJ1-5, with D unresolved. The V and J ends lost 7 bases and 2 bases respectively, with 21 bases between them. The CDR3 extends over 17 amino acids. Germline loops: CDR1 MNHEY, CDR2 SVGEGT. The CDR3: CASKSCSGVSCNQPQHF. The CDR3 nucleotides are TGTGCCAGCAAATCGTGTAGTGGGGTTAGTTGCAATCAGCCCCAGCATTTT.

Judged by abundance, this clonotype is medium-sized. Here the CDR3 reads CASRTGETSGYEQYF. For the CDR3, the DNA is TGTGCCAGCAGAACCGGGGAGACTAGCGGCTACGAGCAGTACTTC. This chain links TRBV6-1 with TRBJ2-7, with 9 bases that match TRBD2. V lost 6 bases to trimming and J lost 3 bases; unmatched junction nucleotides: 9. From germline, CDR1 is MNHNS and CDR2 SASEGT. This CDR3 is 15 amino acids long.

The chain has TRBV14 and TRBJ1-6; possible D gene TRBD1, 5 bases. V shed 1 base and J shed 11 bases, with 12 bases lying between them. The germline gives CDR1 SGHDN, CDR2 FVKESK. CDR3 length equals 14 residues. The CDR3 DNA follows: TGTGCCAGCAGCCAAGTCACCTCGGGGGCACCCCTCCACTTT. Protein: CASSQVTSGAPLHF.